Listed below are T cell receptor beta chains from one sample, sequenced in a study of blood T cell repertoires in COVID-19. The data were produced by immunoSEQ multiplex PCR, yet TCRdb's version contains in-frame clones alone and is incomplete. The repertoire holds about 170,000 clones, with approximately 90% as singletons. Sequencing was performed on peripheral blood. These receptor sequences come from a man aged 18 to 30 with COVID-19, enrolled during active disease. CDR3s leave out the opening cysteine and the closing phenylalanine or tryptophan. The order of the fields is J gene, V gene, CDR3 protein.

TRBJ2-7	TRBV19	ASSSNRDRVNEQY
TRBJ2-2	TRBV19	ASSLSGSTGELF
TRBJ2-1	TRBV6-2/TRBV6-3	ASSYLGLADYNEQF
TRBJ2-5	TRBV4-2	ASSQVTGTGKTQY
TRBJ2-7	TRBV5-1	ASSLGQRYEQY
TRBJ1-5	TRBV27	ASSLIYTGPSEHQPQH
TRBJ1-5	TRBV3-1/TRBV3-2	ASSQVRVDQPQH
TRBJ1-2	TRBV28	ASSLLPGTGGSYGYT
TRBJ2-7	TRBV5-4	ASSLGQGPYEQY
TRBJ2-7	TRBV3-1/TRBV3-2	ASRQGSRLGEQY
TRBJ2-7	TRBV28	ATDRSGKQY
TRBJ2-7	TRBV9	ASSVGRAPPYEQY
TRBJ2-7	TRBV5-4	ASSSRDSPFFEQY
TRBJ1-3	TRBV20-1	SASGGSGNTIY
TRBJ2-7	TRBV6-5	ASSTTGLTSYEQY
TRBJ1-6	TRBV6-5	ASSYSDRGYNSPLH
TRBJ2-1	TRBV24-1	ATSDFLAGEQF
TRBJ2-4	TRBV6-2/TRBV6-3	ASSYSRGMPSLAKNIQY
TRBJ2-3	TRBV6-4	ASSDTGLATDTQY
TRBJ2-2	TRBV9	ASKRGTGELF
TRBJ1-5	TRBV7-2	ASSLVQSGSGSQPQH
TRBJ2-2	TRBV27	ASRRAGTSGRATGTGELF
TRBJ1-1	TRBV30	AWRQFNTEAF
TRBJ1-1	TRBV5-6	ASAVPGQGMNTEAF
TRBJ2-2	TRBV7-6	ASSLRTSGRCGAGELF
TRBJ1-1	TRBV28	ASSLEGGTEAF
TRBJ1-2	TRBV3-1/TRBV3-2	ASSQVTAGGYT
TRBJ1-4	TRBV12-3/TRBV12-4	ASARATGKLL
TRBJ2-7	TRBV2	ASSENPLESSEQY
TRBJ2-3	TRBV6-2/TRBV6-3	ASSYYSGRATSGTDTQY
TRBJ2-3	TRBV18	ASSPLGASGTDTQY
TRBJ2-2	TRBV30	AWSVGSGRGSGELF
TRBJ1-1	TRBV29-1	SVVFPINTEAF
TRBJ2-2	TRBV21-1	ASTGTPFANTGELF
TRBJ1-3	TRBV5-6	ASSSDRGSGNTIY
TRBJ1-1	TRBV20-1	SASVSVPDEAF
TRBJ1-1	TRBV18	ASSPPGGIDTEAF
TRBJ2-7	TRBV5-4	ASSFGIAGPLYEQY
TRBJ1-4	TRBV28	ASSPRGGLGEKLL
TRBJ1-1	TRBV5-1	ASSYGQGRGTEAF
TRBJ1-1	TRBV2	ASKPTGVATEAF
TRBJ2-7	TRBV13	ASSLGGLAGPYEQY
TRBJ2-7	TRBV7-2	ASSFSPYYEQY
TRBJ2-7	TRBV28	ASSFSLTPSYEQY
TRBJ1-2	TRBV4-3	ASSQGGGRGPRGYT
TRBJ2-3	TRBV2	ASSDLIGADTQY
TRBJ1-2	TRBV28	ASSLGTGDGYT
TRBJ1-5	TRBV30	AWSLDRGYQPQH
TRBJ2-3	TRBV27	ASSLYVAGGLSTDTQY
TRBJ2-1	TRBV4-3	ASSQGVAGVNEQF
TRBJ2-1	TRBV11-3	ASSSDYLNEQF
TRBJ2-7	TRBV19	ASSIDQGYEQY